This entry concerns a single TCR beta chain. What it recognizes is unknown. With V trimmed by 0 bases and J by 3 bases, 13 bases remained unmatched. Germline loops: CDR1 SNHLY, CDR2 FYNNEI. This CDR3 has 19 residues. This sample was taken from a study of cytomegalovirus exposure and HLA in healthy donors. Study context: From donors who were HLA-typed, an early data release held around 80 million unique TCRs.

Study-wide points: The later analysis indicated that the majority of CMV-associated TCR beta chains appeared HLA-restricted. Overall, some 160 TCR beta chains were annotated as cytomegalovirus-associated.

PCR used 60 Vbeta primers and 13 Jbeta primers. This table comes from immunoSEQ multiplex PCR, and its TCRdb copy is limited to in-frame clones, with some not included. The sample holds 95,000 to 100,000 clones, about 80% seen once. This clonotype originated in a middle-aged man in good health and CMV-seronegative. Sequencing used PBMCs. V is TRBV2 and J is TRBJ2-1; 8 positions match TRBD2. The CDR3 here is CASSEAWTSRARVYNEQFF. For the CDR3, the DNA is TGTGCCAGCAGTGAAGCGTGGACTAGCAGGGCTCGGGTCTACAATGAGCAGTTCTTC.